This paragraph covers one TCR beta chain sequence. Its target is not known. CDR1 is SGHTA, CDR2 FQGNSA, per germline. Trimming removed 5 bases from V and 10 bases from J; junction bases left unmatched: 8. This CDR3 is built from 13 residues. The entry originates in a study of T cell responses to AZD1222 COVID-19 vaccine. Study findings and constraints: Among the donors, most were white British and more were female, and clonal diversity was possibly underestimated. Spike regions recognized by vaccine-associated CD4 TCRs spanned the protein, led by 160-218 and 743-854. After two AZD1222 doses, spike-specific TCR breadth and depth rose versus day 0. Sampling captured repertoires only after the peak T cell response.

Assay used: immunoSEQ multiplex PCR; TCRdb lists only in-frame clones, some missing. The data show some 130,000 clones, just over 85% seen once. This sample comprised peripheral blood, obtained on day 0 of MenACWY control vaccination. The receptor was derived from an adult in good health. The rearrangement joins TRBV7-2 to TRBJ2-7, with 10 nucleotides matching TRBD2. In DNA form, the CDR3 reads TGTGCCAGCAGCGTCCGTCTAGCGGGAGTACAGTACTTC. It yields the protein CASSVRLAGVQYF.